This is a list of T cell receptor beta chains from one sample in a study of radiation and T cells in renal cell carcinoma. Sequenced by immunoSEQ multiplex PCR; TCRdb stores in-frame clones only, minus some. The table has 150,000 to 160,000 clones, 80% to 90% seen once. The material sequenced was blood, taken from a patient whose treatment included radiotherapy and nephrectomy. The origin of the receptors is a woman between 50 and 59 years old with renal cell carcinoma. The CDR3 runs from the conserved cysteine through the conserved F or W. A D gene is named only where the DNA matches it firmly. Not every row has a clone size; where given, it reads once, few, many or a size class.

cdr3_aa cdr3_nt cdr3_length v_call d_call j_call clone_size
CAWSDPSTGSHRYTF TGTGCCTGGAGTGACCCGTCGACAGGCTCCCATCGCTACACCTTC 15 TRBV30 . TRBJ1-2 .
CASSYSRRGGPDTQYF TGTGCCAGCAGTTACTCGAGACGGGGGGGCCCAGATACGCAGTATTTT 16 TRBV6-6 TRBD2 TRBJ2-3 .
CASRQRGEQPQHF TGTGCCAGCAGGCAACGGGGCGAGCAGCCCCAGCATTTT 13 TRBV7-2 . TRBJ1-5 .
CASSYMGTGNSPLHF TGTGCCAGCAGTTACATGGGGACGGGGAATTCACCCCTCCACTTT 15 TRBV6-5 . TRBJ1-6 .
CASGLPQHPGEQYF TGTGCTAGTGGTTTGCCTCAACACCCAGGCGAGCAGTACTTC 14 TRBV12-5 . TRBJ2-7 .
CASSFGVGETQYF TGTGCCAGCAGCTTTGGAGTGGGGGAGACCCAGTACTTC 13 TRBV7-2 . TRBJ2-5 once
CASSRFGENTEAFF TGTGCCAGCAGTCGATTCGGGGAGAACACTGAAGCTTTCTTT 14 TRBV6-5 . TRBJ1-1 .
CASSFQGNNSPLHF TGTGCCAGCAGCTTCCAGGGCAACAATTCACCCCTCCACTTT 14 TRBV13 . TRBJ1-6 .
CASSELWGVDADTQYF TGTGCCAGCAGTGAATTGTGGGGTGTTGACGCAGATACGCAGTATTTT 16 TRBV6-1 . TRBJ2-3 .
CASLRDGSTDTQYF TGTGCCTCGCTCCGGGACGGAAGCACAGATACGCAGTATTTT 14 TRBV30 . TRBJ2-3 .
CASSDVTSGDNEQFF TGCGCCAGCAGTGATGTGACTAGCGGGGACAATGAGCAGTTCTTC 15 TRBV10-2 TRBD2 TRBJ2-1 .
CASSLQGTGLTEAFF TGTGCCAGCAGTTTACAAGGGACAGGGCTCACTGAAGCTTTCTTT 15 TRBV6-6 TRBD1 TRBJ1-1 .
CASSLVKGSGTGANVLTF TGTGCCAGCAGCCTCGTAAAGGGGTCGGGGACTGGGGCCAACGTCCTGACTTTC 18 TRBV7-2 . TRBJ2-6 .
CASSLRAGGRDTQYF TGCGCCAGCAGCTTGAGGGCAGGGGGCAGAGATACGCAGTATTTT 15 TRBV5-1 TRBD1 TRBJ2-3 .
CASNVRDSGGYTF TGTGCCAGTAACGTTCGGGACAGCGGTGGCTACACCTTC 13 TRBV19 TRBD1 TRBJ1-2 .
CASSLDQGGGWTGELFF TGCGCCAGCAGCTTGGACCAGGGCGGGGGCTGGACCGGGGAGCTGTTTTTT 17 TRBV5-1 . TRBJ2-2 .
CASSQVVGGTGAYEQYF TGCGCCAGCAGCCAAGTTGTCGGAGGGACTGGGGCCTACGAGCAGTACTTC 17 TRBV4-1 . TRBJ2-7 .
CASSPDRTNTEAFF TGTGCCAGCAGCCCCGACAGAACAAACACTGAAGCTTTCTTT 14 TRBV6-6 . TRBJ1-1 .
CASSPYPRETNEKLFF TGTGCCAGCAGCCCCTACCCCAGGGAGACTAATGAAAAACTGTTTTTT 16 TRBV5-5 . TRBJ1-4 .
CASSVVEGIADTQYF TGTGCCAGCAGCGTAGTGGAGGGGATCGCAGATACGCAGTATTTT 15 TRBV9 . TRBJ2-3 .
CASGEVHYEQYF TGTGCCAGCGGGGAAGTTCACTACGAGCAGTACTTC 12 TRBV5-8 . TRBJ2-7 .
CASSLVVGGLGTDTQYF TGTGCCAGCAGCTTGGTTGTCGGGGGTCTGGGCACAGATACGCAGTATTTT 17 TRBV5-6 . TRBJ2-3 .
CASSSRGAGKADTQYF TGTGCCAGCAGTAGCAGGGGAGCGGGGAAGGCAGATACGCAGTATTTT 16 TRBV2 . TRBJ2-3 .
CASSSVANGYTF TGTGCCAGCAGCTCGGTCGCCAACGGCTACACCTTC 12 TRBV5-4 . TRBJ1-2 .
CASSLSGAKGTEAFF TGCGCCAGCAGCCTGAGCGGGGCCAAGGGCACTGAAGCTTTCTTT 15 TRBV5-1 . TRBJ1-1 .
CASSQGGREGEKLFF TGCGCCAGCAGCCAAGGAGGCAGGGAGGGAGAAAAACTGTTTTTT 15 TRBV4-1 . TRBJ1-4 .
CASSPTLAGFETQYF TGCGCCAGCAGCCCCACACTAGCGGGGTTTGAGACCCAGTACTTC 15 TRBV5-1 TRBD2 TRBJ2-5 .
CASTLPNTGELFF TGTGCCAGCACTCTCCCGAACACCGGGGAGCTGTTTTTT 13 TRBV6-6 . TRBJ2-2 .
CASSQGLGTSSYNEQFF TGCGCCAGCAGCCAAGGGTTGGGGACTAGCTCCTACAATGAGCAGTTCTTC 17 TRBV4-1 TRBD2 TRBJ2-1 .
CASGVDWRGPNEQFF TGTGCCAGCGGAGTGGATTGGCGGGGGCCCAATGAGCAGTTCTTC 15 TRBV2 . TRBJ2-1 .
CASSASLGSTDTQYF TGTGCCAGCAGTGCTTCTTTGGGGAGCACAGATACGCAGTATTTT 15 TRBV2 . TRBJ2-3 .
CASSPQGPTLRRNEQFF TGCGCCAGCAGCCCCCAGGGGCCAACGCTTAGAAGAAATGAGCAGTTCTTC 17 TRBV5-1 . TRBJ2-1 .
CASSYRGNSYEQYF TGTGCCAGCAGTTACCGGGGGAACTCCTACGAGCAGTACTTC 14 TRBV6-5 . TRBJ2-7 .
CAWKIGVNTEAFF TGTGCCTGGAAAATTGGGGTGAACACTGAAGCTTTCTTT 13 TRBV30 . TRBJ1-1 few
CASSEAQRGTGELFF TGTGCCAGCAGTGAAGCTCAAAGGGGTACCGGGGAGCTGTTTTTT 15 TRBV6-1 . TRBJ2-2 few
CASSYGQGLGEQYF TGTGCCAGCAGTTACGGGCAGGGGCTGGGCGAGCAGTACTTC 14 TRBV6-5 . TRBJ2-7 .
CSVRESGANVLTF TGCAGCGTCAGGGAGTCTGGGGCCAACGTCCTGACTTTC 13 TRBV29-1 . TRBJ2-6 few
CASSSRNQETQYF TGTGCCAGTAGTAGCAGAAATCAAGAGACCCAGTACTTC 13 TRBV19 . TRBJ2-5 few
CASSLFGAGSTDTQYF TGTGCCAGCAGCTTATTTGGGGCGGGTAGCACAGATACGCAGTATTTT 16 TRBV7-2 . TRBJ2-3 .
CASRPSGGTTDTQYF TGTGCCAGCAGACCTAGCGGGGGGACCACAGATACGCAGTATTTT 15 TRBV6-4 TRBD2 TRBJ2-3 few
CASSRGLVVPADTQYF TGCGCCAGCAGCAGGGGACTAGTGGTGCCGGCAGATACGCAGTATTTT 16 TRBV5-1 TRBD2 TRBJ2-3 .
CASTSPEHQNTEAFF TGTGCCAGCACCTCCCCGGAACACCAGAACACTGAAGCTTTCTTT 15 TRBV5-5 . TRBJ1-1 .
CASTGTPSHEQYF TGTGCCAGCACGGGGACTCCATCTCACGAGCAGTACTTC 13 TRBV7-9 . TRBJ2-7 .
CASTPLAGADDTQYF TGTGCCAGCACTCCTCTGGCGGGGGCTGACGATACGCAGTATTTT 15 TRBV2 . TRBJ2-3 .
CSGKDIPHNTEAFF TGCAGCGGGAAAGACATCCCCCACAACACTGAAGCTTTCTTT 14 TRBV29-1 . TRBJ1-1 .
CASSQDPQGGSGANVLTF TGTGCCAGCAGCCAAGACCCCCAGGGCGGCTCTGGGGCCAACGTCCTGACTTTC 18 TRBV4-2 . TRBJ2-6 .
CASSPQRGQSSSGNTIYF TGTGCCAGCAGCCCCCAACGGGGACAGTCGAGCTCTGGAAACACCATATATTTT 18 TRBV7-9 TRBD1 TRBJ1-3 .
CASSLGGPGTEAFF TGTGCCAGCAGCTTAGGGGGGCCCGGCACTGAAGCTTTCTTT 14 TRBV11-1 . TRBJ1-1 .
CASSFYSTGTDTQYF TGCGCCAGCAGCTTCTATAGTACAGGCACAGATACGCAGTATTTT 15 TRBV5-1 . TRBJ2-3 .
CASSDQGSYGYTF TGTGCCAGCAGTGATCAGGGGAGCTATGGCTACACCTTC 13 TRBV2 . TRBJ1-2 few
CASRQGRNEQFF TGTGCCAGCAGACAGGGGAGGAATGAGCAGTTCTTC 12 TRBV2 . TRBJ2-1 .